A selection of T cell receptor beta chains follows, all from one sample in a study of memory CD4+ T cells and cytomegalovirus serostatus. Clones were read by immunoSEQ multiplex PCR, and TCRdb kept only the in-frame ones, dropping some. The sample consists of about 48,000 clones, around four fifths of them appearing once. The specimen was memory CD4+ T cells from blood. The receptor source for this set is an adult in good health and CMV-seronegative. CDR3s include the opening cysteine and the closing phenylalanine or tryptophan. The order of the fields is V gene, J gene, D gene, clone size, CDR3 protein, CDR3 DNA. A D gene is named only where the DNA matches it firmly. Only some rows state a clone size, as once, few, many or a class for expanded clones.

>TRBV18|TRBJ2-2|NA|NA
CASSQTVNTGELFF
TGTGCCAGCTCACAGACGGTGAACACCGGGGAGCTGTTTTTT
>TRBV10-3|TRBJ1-1|NA|NA
CATNGEKNTEAFF
TGTGCCACCAACGGCGAGAAGAACACTGAAGCTTTCTTT
>TRBV6-5|TRBJ1-1|NA|once
CASNIRAGMNTEAFF
TGTGCCAGCAATATCCGAGCGGGGATGAACACTGAAGCTTTCTTT
>TRBV2|TRBJ1-5|TRBD1|NA
CATTGARGSNQPQHF
TGTGCCACCACAGGGGCGAGGGGTAGCAATCAGCCCCAGCATTTT
>TRBV7-2|TRBJ2-1|NA|once
CASSLVQYNEQFF
TGTGCCAGCAGCTTAGTACAGTACAATGAGCAGTTCTTC
>TRBV9|TRBJ1-1|NA|NA
CASSVLVLGRENTEAFF
TGTGCCAGCAGCGTACTTGTGTTGGGCAGGGAGAACACTGAAGCTTTCTTT
>TRBV5-1|TRBJ2-6|TRBD1|NA
CASSLWGTGTTGANVLTF
TGCGCCAGCAGCTTGTGGGGGACAGGGACAACTGGGGCCAACGTCCTGACTTTC
>TRBV2|TRBJ2-7|NA|few
CASSEQNYEQYF
TGTGCCAGCAGTGAACAGAACTACGAGCAGTACTTC
>TRBV7-2|TRBJ1-1|TRBD1|NA
CASSSYRGGTEAFF
TGTGCCAGCAGCTCCTACAGGGGAGGGACTGAAGCTTTCTTT
>TRBV7-2|TRBJ2-7|TRBD2|NA
CASSFGLAGLNEQYF
TGTGCCAGCAGCTTCGGGCTAGCGGGGCTGAACGAGCAGTACTTC
>TRBV5-4|TRBJ1-2|NA|many
CASSLTQGNDYTF
TGTGCCAGCAGCCTAACACAGGGAAATGACTACACCTTC
>TRBV7-9|TRBJ2-1|NA|NA
CASKNRGGNEQFF
TGTGCCAGCAAAAACAGGGGAGGCAATGAGCAGTTCTTC
>TRBV19|TRBJ1-5|TRBD1|NA
CASSYGTVAMSQPQHF
TGTGCCAGTAGTTATGGGACAGTGGCGATGTCTCAGCCCCAGCATTTT
>TRBV10-1|TRBJ2-7|NA|NA
CASSESGQTYEQYF
TGCGCCAGCAGTGAGTCCGGACAGACCTACGAGCAGTACTTC
>TRBV2|TRBJ2-3|NA|NA
CASSDLGAITDTQYF
TGTGCCAGCAGTGATTTAGGGGCGATAACAGATACGCAGTATTTT
>TRBV2|TRBJ2-2|NA|NA
CASKEAGELFF
TGTGCCAGCAAAGAGGCCGGGGAGCTGTTTTTT
>TRBV5-4|TRBJ2-3|NA|NA
CASSLDSGHRSTDTQYF
TGTGCCAGCAGCTTGGATTCGGGACACCGATCCACAGATACGCAGTATTTT
>TRBV7-9|TRBJ1-4|TRBD1|NA
CASSVNGQGANEKLFF
TGTGCCAGCAGCGTGAATGGACAGGGGGCTAATGAAAAACTGTTTTTT
>TRBV9|TRBJ1-1|TRBD1|NA
CASSANRDRAEAFF
TGTGCCAGCAGCGCCAACCGGGACAGGGCCGAAGCTTTCTTT
>TRBV2|TRBJ1-4|TRBD1|NA
CASSPGGATNEKLFF
TGTGCCAGCAGCCCAGGGGGGGCAACTAATGAAAAACTGTTTTTT
>TRBV5-6|TRBJ1-2|NA|NA
CASSLVGDPPGVGYTF
TGTGCCAGCAGCTTGGTAGGGGATCCGCCGGGGGTTGGCTACACCTTC
>TRBV5-6|TRBJ2-7|NA|NA
CASSLAVASEQYF
TGTGCCAGCAGCTTGGCCGTAGCGTCCGAGCAGTACTTC
>TRBV27|TRBJ2-1|NA|NA
CASSLPGSDEQFF
TGTGCCAGCAGTTTACCCGGGAGTGATGAGCAGTTCTTC
>TRBV5-1|TRBJ2-2|TRBD1|NA
CASTRQGPHTGELFF
TGCGCCAGCACCCGACAGGGTCCTCACACCGGGGAGCTGTTTTTT
>TRBV5-1|TRBJ2-2|NA|NA
CASSLGVNTGELFF
TGCGCCAGCAGCTTGGGGGTTAACACCGGGGAGCTGTTTTTT
>TRBV27|TRBJ1-6|NA|few
CASSLSTQIYNSPLHF
TGTGCCAGCAGTTTATCCACACAGATTTATAATTCACCCCTCCACTTT
>TRBV6-5|TRBJ1-1|TRBD1|NA
CASSRKTGGNTEAFF
TGTGCCAGCAGCAGAAAGACAGGGGGGAACACTGAAGCTTTCTTT
>TRBV2|TRBJ2-7|TRBD2|once
CASRGTSGRVTYEQYF
TGTGCCAGCAGAGGAACTAGCGGGAGGGTGACCTACGAGCAGTACTTC
>TRBV2|TRBJ1-5|NA|NA
CASSERYFNQPQHF
TGTGCCAGCAGTGAGAGGTACTTCAATCAGCCCCAGCATTTT
>TRBV7-2|TRBJ2-7|TRBD2|NA
CASSQGLADYEQYF
TGTGCCAGCAGCCAGGGACTAGCGGACTACGAGCAGTACTTC
>TRBV7-2|TRBJ2-5|TRBD2|NA
CASSRRESGGAGETQYF
TGTGCCAGCAGCCGTCGAGAGAGCGGGGGGGCCGGGGAGACCCAGTACTTC
>TRBV5-1|TRBJ1-3|NA|NA
CASSLYAGSGNTIYF
TGCGCCAGCAGCTTGTACGCAGGCTCTGGAAACACCATATATTTT
>TRBV7-8|TRBJ1-2|TRBD1|once
CASLDRGRNDGYTF
TGTGCCAGCCTAGACAGGGGAAGGAATGATGGCTACACCTTC
>TRBV4-1|TRBJ2-3|TRBD2|NA
CASSRGGIARRGDTQYF
TGCGCCAGCAGCCGGGGGGGAATAGCGAGACGAGGGGATACGCAGTATTTT
>TRBV14|TRBJ1-1|NA|NA
CASSQDGLGTGAGAFF
TGTGCCAGCAGCCAAGATGGGCTGGGTACGGGGGCCGGAGCTTTCTTT
>TRBV28|TRBJ1-1|NA|NA
CASSPHQANTEAFF
TGTGCCAGCAGTCCGCACCAGGCGAACACTGAAGCTTTCTTT
>TRBV30|TRBJ1-2|TRBD1|NA
CAWSTSPLRGPSYGYTF
TGTGCCTGGAGCACATCCCCCCTCAGGGGGCCCAGCTATGGCTACACCTTC
>TRBV29-1|TRBJ2-5|TRBD1|once
CSGLRQGAGETQYF
TGCAGCGGCCTAAGACAGGGGGCGGGAGAGACCCAGTACTTC
>TRBV11-2|TRBJ2-5|NA|NA
CASSLGRVRSETQYF
TGTGCCAGCAGCTTAGGTCGGGTGCGATCGGAGACCCAGTACTTC
>TRBV19|TRBJ2-4|TRBD1|NA
CASKYPLDRGGLPSKNIQYF
TGTGCCAGCAAATACCCTCTCGACAGGGGCGGTCTCCCCTCCAAAAACATTCAGTACTTC
>TRBV25-1|TRBJ1-6|NA|NA
CASSESKSMVAYNSPLHF
TGTGCCAGCAGTGAATCAAAATCCATGGTCGCTTATAATTCACCCCTCCACTTT
>TRBV28|TRBJ1-3|NA|NA
CASSWDRDSGNTIYF
TGTGCCAGCAGTTGGGACCGAGACTCTGGAAACACCATATATTTT
>TRBV19|TRBJ1-5|NA|NA
CASSSLRTLSNQPQHF
TGTGCCAGTAGTTCCTTACGGACCCTTAGCAATCAGCCCCAGCATTTT
>TRBV7-9|TRBJ1-1|NA|few
CASSLGHQGAEAFF
TGTGCCAGCAGCCTCGGACACCAAGGGGCTGAAGCTTTCTTT
>TRBV25-1|TRBJ1-5|NA|NA
CASSSGLGGSNQPQHF
TGTGCCAGCAGTTCCGGTCTTGGTGGAAGCAATCAGCCCCAGCATTTT
>TRBV28|TRBJ2-7|NA|medium-sized
CASSLRRDSYEQYF
TGTGCCAGCAGTTTGAGACGGGACTCCTACGAGCAGTACTTC
>TRBV6-8|TRBJ2-2|NA|NA
CASSYPGQLYYPGELFF
TGTGCCAGCAGTTACCCCGGACAGTTATACTACCCCGGGGAGCTGTTTTTT